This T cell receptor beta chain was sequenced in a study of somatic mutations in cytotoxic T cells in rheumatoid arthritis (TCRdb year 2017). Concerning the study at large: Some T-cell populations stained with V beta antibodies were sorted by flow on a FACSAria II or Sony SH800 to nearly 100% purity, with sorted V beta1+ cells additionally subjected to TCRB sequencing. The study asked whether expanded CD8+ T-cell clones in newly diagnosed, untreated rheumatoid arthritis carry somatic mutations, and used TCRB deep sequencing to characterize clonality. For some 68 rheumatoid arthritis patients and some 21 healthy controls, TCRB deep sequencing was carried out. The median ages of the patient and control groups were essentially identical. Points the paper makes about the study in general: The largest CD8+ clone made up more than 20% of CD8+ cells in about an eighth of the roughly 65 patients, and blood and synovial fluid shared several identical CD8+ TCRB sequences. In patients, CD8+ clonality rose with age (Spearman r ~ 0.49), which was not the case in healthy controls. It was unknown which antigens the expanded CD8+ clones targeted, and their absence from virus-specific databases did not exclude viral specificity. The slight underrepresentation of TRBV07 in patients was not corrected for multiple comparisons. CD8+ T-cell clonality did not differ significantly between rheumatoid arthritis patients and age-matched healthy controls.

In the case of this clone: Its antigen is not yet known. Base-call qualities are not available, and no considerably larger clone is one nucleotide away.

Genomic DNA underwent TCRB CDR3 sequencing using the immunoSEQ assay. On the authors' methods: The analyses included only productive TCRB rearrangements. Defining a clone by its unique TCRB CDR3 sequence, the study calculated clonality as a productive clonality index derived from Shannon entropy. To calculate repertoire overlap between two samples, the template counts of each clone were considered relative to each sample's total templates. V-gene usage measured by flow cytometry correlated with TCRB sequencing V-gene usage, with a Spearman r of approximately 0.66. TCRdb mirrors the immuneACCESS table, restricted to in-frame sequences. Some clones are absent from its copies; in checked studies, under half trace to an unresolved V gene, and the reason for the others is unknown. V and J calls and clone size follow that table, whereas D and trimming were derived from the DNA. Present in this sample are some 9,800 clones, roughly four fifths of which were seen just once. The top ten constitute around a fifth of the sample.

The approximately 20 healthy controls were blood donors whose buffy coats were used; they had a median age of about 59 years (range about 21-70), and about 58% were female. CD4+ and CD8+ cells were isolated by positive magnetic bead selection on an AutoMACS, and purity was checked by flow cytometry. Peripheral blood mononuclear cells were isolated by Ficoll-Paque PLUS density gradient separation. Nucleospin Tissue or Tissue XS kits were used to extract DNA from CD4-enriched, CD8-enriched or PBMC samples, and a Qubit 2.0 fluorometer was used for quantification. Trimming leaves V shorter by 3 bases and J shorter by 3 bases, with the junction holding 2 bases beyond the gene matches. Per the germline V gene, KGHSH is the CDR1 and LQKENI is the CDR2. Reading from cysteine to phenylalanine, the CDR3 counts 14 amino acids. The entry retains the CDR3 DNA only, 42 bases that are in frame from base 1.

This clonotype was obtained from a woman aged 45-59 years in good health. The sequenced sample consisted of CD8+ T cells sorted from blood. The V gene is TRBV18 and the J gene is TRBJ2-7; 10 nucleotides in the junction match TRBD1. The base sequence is TGTGCCAGCTCACCCGGACAGGGGGACTACGAGCAGTACTTC. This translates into CASSPGQGDYEQYF.